Sequencing of this T cell receptor beta chain was carried out in a study of blood T cell repertoires in COVID-19. Trimming left V 2 bases short and J 8 bases short, with 22 bases between. The CDR3 loop spans 17 amino acids. The germline CDR1 and CDR2 sequences are LGHNA and YNFKEQ. As originally analysed: Reference gene primer amplification gave estimated nucleated cell counts. Measured with immunoSEQ multiplex PCR; TCRdb has only the in-frame clones, and not every one. That table supplies the V and J calls and clone size; D and trimming were determined from the DNA. Among about 170,000 clones listed, approximately 87% were seen once.

The rearrangement joins TRBV4-2 to TRBJ2-1; tentative D call: TRBD2 (6 bases). Sequences were obtained from peripheral blood. The TCR was taken from an older woman with COVID-19, enrolled during active disease. The CDR3 DNA reads TGTGCCAGCAGCCAAATCCGCGGACTTTCGTCGGGGGATGAGCAGTTCTTC. Protein: CASSQIRGLSSGDEQFF.